This TCR beta chain was identified during a study of T cells in Graves' hyperthyroidism and ophthalmopathy. The study, taken as a whole, reports: A median 6.5 months before onset, the model predicted ophthalmopathy. Also found in blood were most expanded thyroid clonotypes above 0.001.

TCR beta CDR3 region amplification was performed from RNA transcripts. HTBI primers were employed in a first-round RT-PCR of the TCR CDR3. TCRdb re-called the multiplex PCR reads through MiXCR, storing one row per CDR3 protein. The repertoire holds about 500,000 distinct CDR3 sequences, with around 15% as singletons. This clonotype was counted at least ten times. As yet, its antigen is unknown. Pregnant or lactating patients were excluded, as were those with uncontrolled infection or other autoimmune disease. The ends lost 2 bases at V and 7 bases at J; junction bases unmatched: 7. This CDR3 spans 15 amino acids. Germline CDR1 is MDHEN and CDR2 is SYDVKM.

Sequenced input: blood. This TCR derives from a woman aged 30 to 39 with Graves' ophthalmopathy. The gene calls are TRBV28 and TRBJ2-1; 8 bases agree with TRBD2. The DNA for the CDR3 is TGTGCCAGCAGTTTACCCGAAGCGGGAGTTAATGAGCAGTTCTTC. This sequence encodes CASSLPEAGVNEQFF.